This is a list of T cell receptor beta chains from one sample in a study of cytomegalovirus exposure and HLA in healthy donors. TCRdb's copy holds only in-frame clones and misses some; the assay was immunoSEQ multiplex PCR. Among about 160,000 clones listed, around 90% were seen once. Sequencing was carried out using PBMCs. These receptor sequences come from a woman in her twenties or thirties in good health and CMV-seronegative. The CDR3 runs from the conserved cysteine through the conserved F or W. The order of the fields is clone size, J gene, D gene, V gene, CDR3 protein, CDR3 DNA. D genes are given only for firm matches. Rows may omit the clone size; those that give it use once, few, many or a size class.

>-|TRBJ2-2|-|TRBV5-1
CASSFREPSNTGELFF
TGCGCCAGCAGCTTCCGGGAACCGTCGAACACCGGGGAGCTGTTTTTT
>-|TRBJ2-1|TRBD2|TRBV2
CASSAGLAGVLSYNEQFF
TGTGCCAGCAGTGCGGGACTAGCGGGCGTCCTATCCTACAATGAGCAGTTCTTC
>-|TRBJ2-3|TRBD2|TRBV7-6
CASSGAGQLADTQYF
TGTGCCAGCAGCGGAGCGGGGCAGCTCGCAGATACGCAGTATTTT
>-|TRBJ1-3|-|TRBV7-9
CATLGGDMGSGNTIYF
TGTGCCACTCTCGGGGGGGACATGGGCTCTGGAAACACCATATATTTT
>-|TRBJ2-5|-|TRBV19
CASSIKVGAGEMIQYF
TGTGCCAGTAGTATAAAGGTCGGGGCAGGGGAAATGATCCAGTACTTC
>once|TRBJ2-3|TRBD2|TRBV5-8
CASSTVLAGGTGPPDTQYF
TGTGCCAGCAGCACCGTGCTAGCGGGGGGAACGGGGCCCCCAGATACGCAGTATTTT
>-|TRBJ1-4|-|TRBV29-1
CSVVPGGTNEKLFF
TGCAGCGTTGTACCGGGGGGGACTAATGAAAAACTGTTTTTT
>once|TRBJ2-7|TRBD1|TRBV19
CATSRDRGYYEQYF
TGTGCCACCTCGAGGGACAGGGGATACTACGAGCAGTACTTC
>-|TRBJ2-2|-|TRBV7-9
CASSLQGFAGELFF
TGTGCCAGCAGCTTACAGGGGTTTGCCGGGGAGCTGTTTTTT
>-|TRBJ1-6|TRBD1|TRBV6-5
CASRPPGQGRSPLHF
TGTGCCAGCAGGCCACCGGGACAGGGTCGATCACCCCTCCACTTT
>-|TRBJ2-7|TRBD2|TRBV5-1
CASSLAAGVLYEQYF
TGCGCCAGCAGCTTGGCAGCGGGGGTGCTTTACGAGCAGTACTTC
>-|TRBJ1-1|-|TRBV19
CASSISGFTEAFF
TGTGCCAGTAGTATTTCAGGGTTCACTGAAGCTTTCTTT
>-|TRBJ1-1|TRBD1|TRBV11-2
CASSLGQGRRDTEAFF
TGTGCCAGCAGCTTAGGACAGGGTCGTCGGGACACTGAAGCTTTCTTT
>once|TRBJ2-7|TRBD2|TRBV5-4
CASSLIAGTYEQYF
TGTGCCAGCAGCTTGATAGCGGGAACGTACGAGCAGTACTTC
>-|TRBJ2-2|TRBD1|TRBV5-6
CASRPQGAPDTGELFF
TGTGCCAGCAGACCGCAGGGGGCGCCGGACACCGGGGAGCTGTTTTTT
>-|TRBJ2-2|TRBD2|TRBV5-1
CASNKRGGVGAGELFF
TGCGCCAGCAACAAGCGGGGGGGCGTTGGGGCCGGGGAGCTGTTTTTT
>-|TRBJ2-1|TRBD2|TRBV11-2
CASSSLAGFYNEQFF
TGTGCCAGCAGCTCCCTAGCGGGATTCTACAATGAGCAGTTCTTC
>once|TRBJ1-6|-|TRBV7-9
CASTRLDRTPLHF
TGTGCCAGCACCCGACTGGACAGAACACCCCTCCACTTT
>-|TRBJ2-3|-|TRBV7-2
CASSPWASTDTQYF
TGTGCCAGCAGCCCTTGGGCTAGCACAGATACGCAGTATTTT
>-|TRBJ1-1|TRBD1|TRBV5-1
CASVSGTANTEAFF
TGCGCCAGCGTATCGGGGACAGCGAACACTGAAGCTTTCTTT
>once|TRBJ2-3|TRBD2|TRBV7-2
CASSLELAGYTQYF
TGTGCCAGCAGCTTAGAACTAGCGGGGTATACGCAGTATTTT
>-|TRBJ1-1|-|TRBV7-8
CASSPSTGKNTEAFF
TGTGCCAGCAGCCCAAGCACAGGGAAGAACACTGAAGCTTTCTTT
>-|TRBJ2-7|-|TRBV7-9
CASSPTTYYEQYF
TGTGCCAGCAGCCCAACGACTTACTACGAGCAGTACTTC
>-|TRBJ1-2|-|TRBV18
CASSPILDPGYGYTF
TGTGCCAGCTCACCCATTTTGGACCCGGGGTATGGCTACACCTTC
>-|TRBJ2-3|TRBD1|TRBV28
CASSDRGWRADTQYF
TGTGCCAGCAGTGACAGGGGTTGGAGGGCAGATACGCAGTATTTT
>-|TRBJ1-2|TRBD1|TRBV4-1
CASSLGQGFYGYTF
TGCGCCAGCAGCCTTGGACAGGGATTCTATGGCTACACCTTC
>-|TRBJ1-2|TRBD1|TRBV6-1
CASRETNDRGYGYTF
TGTGCCAGCAGGGAGACTAACGACAGGGGCTATGGCTACACCTTC
>once|TRBJ2-2|TRBD2|TRBV7-3
CASSATPTSGRAGGELFF
TGTGCCAGCAGCGCTACCCCGACTAGCGGGAGGGCCGGTGGGGAGCTGTTTTTT
>few|TRBJ2-3|TRBD2|TRBV7-3
CASSFLPTSGRSDTQYF
TGTGCCAGCAGCTTCCTCCCGACTAGCGGGAGATCAGATACGCAGTATTTT
>-|TRBJ1-5|-|TRBV6-5
CASSYGRGGSNQPQHF
TGTGCCAGCAGTTACGGGCGGGGGGGGAGTAATCAGCCCCAGCATTTT